This TCR beta chain was identified in a study of cytomegalovirus exposure and HLA in healthy donors. Points from the study as a whole: The authors considered a cluster of highly shared sequence variants likely to be a sequencing artifact.

13 Jbeta primers and 60 Vbeta primers were used for the PCR. The table came from immunoSEQ multiplex PCR; TCRdb's copy has only in-frame clones and leaves some out. The profile covers approximately 150,000 clones, with 55% to 70% appearing a single time and roughly 7% taken by the ten largest. Turning to this clone: Its cognate antigen is unknown.

The sequenced material came from PBMCs. The source is a woman aged 55-69 years in good health and CMV-seropositive.

The CDR3 region has the DNA TGTGCCAGTAGTATTGGAGGAGGGGTTGAAAAACTGTTTTTT. This translates into CASSIGGGVEKLFF. This chain joins TRBV19 and TRBJ1-4; D is perhaps TRBD1 (5 bases). Germline CDR1 reads LNHDA; CDR2 reads SQIVND (reference sequence). This CDR3 has 14 residues. Trimming left V 3 bases short and J 7 bases short, with 12 bases between.